This T cell receptor (beta chain) originates from a study of T cells and copy number aberrations in small-cell lung cancer. Study-wide results and caveats: Tumor regions shared few clones; roughly 79.9-97.7% were region-restricted. All specimens were formalin-fixed paraffin-embedded tissue, prone to sequencing artifacts.

TCRdb's copy holds only in-frame clones and misses some; the assay was immunoSEQ multiplex PCR. The table shows hundreds of clones, with around 85% occurring only once. No donor received chemotherapy or radiotherapy before surgery, nor immunotherapy before or after it. Every patient either smoked or had heavy second-hand smoke exposure. As regards this clone: Its antigen is currently unknown.

Germline trimming cut 4 bases from V and 0 bases from J; bases unmatched to any gene: 4. Germline V gene sequence: CDR1 SGHNT, CDR2 YYREEE (reference sequence). The CDR3 is 17 residues long. The sample comprised tumor tissue. This chain connects TRBV5-4 to TRBJ2-7; 16 bases fit TRBD2. The TCR sequence derives from a man aged 40-55 years with small cell lung cancer. The CDR3 nucleotides are TGTGCCAGCAGCAAGGGACTAGCGGGGGGGAGCTCCTACGAGCAGTACTTC. Protein sequence: CASSKGLAGGSSYEQYF.